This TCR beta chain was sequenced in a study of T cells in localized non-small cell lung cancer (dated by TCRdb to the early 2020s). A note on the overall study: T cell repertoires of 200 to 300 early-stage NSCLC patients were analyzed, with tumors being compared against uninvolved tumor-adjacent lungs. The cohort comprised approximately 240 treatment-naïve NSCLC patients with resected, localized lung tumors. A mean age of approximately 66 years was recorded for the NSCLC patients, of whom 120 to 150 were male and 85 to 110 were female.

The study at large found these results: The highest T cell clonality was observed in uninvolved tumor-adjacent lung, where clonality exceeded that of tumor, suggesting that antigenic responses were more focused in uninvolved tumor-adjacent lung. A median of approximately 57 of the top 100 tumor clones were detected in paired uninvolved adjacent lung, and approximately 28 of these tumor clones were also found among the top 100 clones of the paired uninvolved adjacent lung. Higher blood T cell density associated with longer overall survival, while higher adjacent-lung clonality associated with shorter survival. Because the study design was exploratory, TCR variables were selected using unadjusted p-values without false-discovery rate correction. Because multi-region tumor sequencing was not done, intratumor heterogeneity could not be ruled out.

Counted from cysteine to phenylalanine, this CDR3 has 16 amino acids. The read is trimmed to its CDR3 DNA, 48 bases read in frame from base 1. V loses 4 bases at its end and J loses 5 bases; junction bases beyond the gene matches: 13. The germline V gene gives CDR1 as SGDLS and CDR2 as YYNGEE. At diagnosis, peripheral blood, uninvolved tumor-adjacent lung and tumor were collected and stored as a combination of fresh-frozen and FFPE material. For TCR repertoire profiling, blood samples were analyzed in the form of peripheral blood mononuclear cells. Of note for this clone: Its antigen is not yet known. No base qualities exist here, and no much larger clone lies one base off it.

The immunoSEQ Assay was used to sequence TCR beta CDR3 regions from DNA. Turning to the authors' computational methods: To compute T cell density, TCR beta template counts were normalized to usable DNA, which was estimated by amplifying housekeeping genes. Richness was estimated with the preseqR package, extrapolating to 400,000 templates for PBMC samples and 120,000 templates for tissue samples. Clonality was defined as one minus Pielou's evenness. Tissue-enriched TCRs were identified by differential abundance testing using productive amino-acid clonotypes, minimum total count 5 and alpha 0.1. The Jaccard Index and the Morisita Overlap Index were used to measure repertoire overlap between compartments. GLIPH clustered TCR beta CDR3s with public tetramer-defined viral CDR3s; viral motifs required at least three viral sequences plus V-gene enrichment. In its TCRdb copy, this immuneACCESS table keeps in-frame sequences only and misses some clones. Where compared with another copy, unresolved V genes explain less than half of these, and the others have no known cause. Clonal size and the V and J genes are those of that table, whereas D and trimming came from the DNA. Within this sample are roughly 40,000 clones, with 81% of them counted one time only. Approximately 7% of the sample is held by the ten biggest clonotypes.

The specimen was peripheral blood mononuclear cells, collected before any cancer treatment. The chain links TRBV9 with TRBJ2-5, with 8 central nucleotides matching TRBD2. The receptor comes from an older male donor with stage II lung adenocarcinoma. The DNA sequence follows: TGTGCCAGCAGCCCCGGGAGGGCGGGAATGGTCGAGACCCAGTACTTC. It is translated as CASSPGRAGMVETQYF.